The entry that follows covers one T cell receptor (beta chain) sequence. Measured with immunoSEQ multiplex PCR; TCRdb has only the in-frame clones, and not every one. Here the sample spans roughly 250,000 clones, about 83% being singletons. This sample was included in a study of cytomegalovirus exposure and HLA in healthy donors. Trimming took 4 bases from V and 6 from J, leaving 19 bases between them. This CDR3 is built from 14 residues. Germline V CDR1 and CDR2: SQVTM, ANQGSEA. This clonotype was obtained from a man younger than 30 in good health and CMV-seronegative. Sequencing was done on a sample of PBMCs. This chain links TRBV29-1 with TRBJ2-7; D may be TRBD2 (6 bases). CDR3 amino acids: CSVGTTPNFLEQYF. The CDR3 coding sequence is TGCAGCGTTGGGACTACCCCTAATTTCCTCGAGCAGTACTTC.